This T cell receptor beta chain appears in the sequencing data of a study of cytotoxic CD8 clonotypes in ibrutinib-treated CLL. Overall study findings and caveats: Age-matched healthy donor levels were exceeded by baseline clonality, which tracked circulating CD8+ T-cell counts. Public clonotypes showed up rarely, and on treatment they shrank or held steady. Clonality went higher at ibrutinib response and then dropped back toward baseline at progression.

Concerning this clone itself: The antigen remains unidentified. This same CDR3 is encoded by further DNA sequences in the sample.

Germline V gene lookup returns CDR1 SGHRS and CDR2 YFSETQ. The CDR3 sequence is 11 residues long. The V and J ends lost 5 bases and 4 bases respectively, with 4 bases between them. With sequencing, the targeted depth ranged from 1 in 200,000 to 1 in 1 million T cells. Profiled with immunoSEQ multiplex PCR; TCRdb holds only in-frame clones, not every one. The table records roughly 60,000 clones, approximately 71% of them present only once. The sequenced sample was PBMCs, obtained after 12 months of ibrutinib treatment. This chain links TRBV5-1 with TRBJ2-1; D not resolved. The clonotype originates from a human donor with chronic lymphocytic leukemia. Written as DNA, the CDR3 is TGCGCCAGCAGGGATTACAATGAGCAGTTCTTC. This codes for CASRDYNEQFF.